This T cell receptor (beta chain) was sequenced for a study of T cell responses to AZD1222 COVID-19 vaccine. Here immunoSEQ multiplex PCR was the method, and the copy in TCRdb shows in-frame clones only, minus some. The table lists roughly 150,000 clones, approximately 91% of them singletons. V lost 2 bases and J 2 bases, leaving 9 bases between the germline ends. Germline-derived CDR1 and CDR2 are ENHRY and SYGVKD. The CDR3 is 14 residues long. The specimen comprised peripheral blood, sampled after recovery from COVID-19. The source is an adult who had recovered from COVID-19. The J gene is TRBJ2-5, the V gene TRBV10-3; no clear D. CDR3 in DNA: TGTGCCATCAGTGAGAGGACGGCACAAGAGACCCAGTACTTC. It translates to CAISERTAQETQYF.